The 20 T cell receptor beta chains presented below share a single source sample, sequenced in a study of blood T cell repertoires in COVID-19 (dated by TCRdb to the early 2020s). Library creation used the immunoSEQ multiplex PCR assay. TCRdb holds this immuneACCESS table with in-frame rearrangements only. Some clones are missing; in checked studies, unresolved V genes explain under half, and the rest has no known cause. The sample has about 250,000 clones on record, around 87% of them singletons. The biggest ten clones account for more than 5% of the sample. The sequenced material came from PBMCs or T cells enriched from blood (not recorded which). Source of these receptors: a woman aged 25-40 years with acute COVID-19.

The rearrangement links TRBV7-9 to TRBJ2-7; 9 bases fit TRBD1. Per germline, CDR1 SEHNR and CDR2 FQNEAQ (reference sequence). This CDR3 comprises 18 residues. V gave up 6 bases and J gave up 2 bases; unmatched junction bases: 17. Written as DNA, the CDR3 is TGTGCCAGCAGAGGAGGGGGACAGGGCAAGTTGGCTCCCTACGAGCAGTACTTC. This codes for CASRGGGQGKLAPYEQYF.

This chain connects TRBV5-5 to TRBJ2-7, with TRBD1 as a possible D gene (5 bases). V dropped 0 bases and J dropped 3 bases, with 13 bases sitting between them. The germline gives CDR1 SGHKS, CDR2 YYEKEE (reference sequence). CDR3 length: 15 residues. The CDR3: CASSLAPGIGYEQYF. The CDR3 region has the DNA TGTGCCAGCAGCTTGGCCCCAGGGATTGGCTACGAGCAGTACTTC.

This clone has only a few counts. The rearrangement uses TRBV7-8 and TRBJ1-2; TRBD1 agrees at 8 bases. Losses at the gene ends were 3 bases for V and 5 bases for J; bases not matched to a gene: 8. Germline loops: CDR1 SGHVS, CDR2 FQNEAQ. This CDR3 region has 15 residues. CDR3: CASSLGGQGKYGYTF. In nucleotides, the CDR3 is TGTGCCAGCAGCTTGGGAGGACAGGGAAAATATGGCTACACCTTC.

V is TRBV28 and J is TRBJ1-6; 9 bases map to TRBD1. Per the germline V gene, CDR1 is MDHEN and CDR2 is SYDVKM. The CDR3 is 13 residues long. The CDR3 sequence is CASGQGIGSPLHF. The CDR3 bases are TGTGCTTCAGGACAGGGGATAGGTTCACCCCTCCACTTT.

The rearrangement uses TRBV6-1 and TRBJ2-7; TRBD1 aligns across 9 bases. The CDR3 spans 15 residues. Germline assignment: CDR1 MNHNS and CDR2 SASEGT. The J segment lost 2 bases and the V segment lost 0 bases, leaving 2 bases of the junction unmatched. CDR3: CASSEAGQGPYEQYF. CDR3 coding DNA: TGTGCCAGCAGTGAAGCGGGACAGGGTCCCTACGAGCAGTACTTC.

The V call is TRBV5-1, the J call TRBJ2-5; the D gene is possibly TRBD1 (5 bases). V lost 2 bases and J 0 bases, leaving 14 bases between the germline ends. Germline CDR1 and CDR2: SGHRS and YFSETQ. The CDR3 has 16 amino acids. CDR3 bases: TGCGCCAGCAGCTTCCAGGGCCAGACGTACCAAGAGACCCAGTACTTC. Translated, it gives CASSFQGQTYQETQYF.

The chain is built from TRBV29-1 and TRBJ2-7; TRBD2 aligns across 8 bases. The CDR3 contains 12 residues. After removal of 7 bases from V and 7 bases from J, the junction contained 9 bases not matched to a gene. Germline assignment: CDR1 SQVTM and CDR2 ANQGSEA. CDR3 DNA: TGCAGCGCCGAACGGGGGGGCGGAGAGCAGTACTTC. This codes for CSAERGGGEQYF.

The chain recombines TRBV11-1 with TRBJ2-7, with D possibly being TRBD1 (5 bases). V was clipped by 4 bases and J by 7 bases, with 14 bases between them. The CDR3 spans 13 residues. From germline, CDR1 is SGHAT and CDR2 FQDESV (reference sequence). DNA for the CDR3: TGTGCCAGCAGCTCCTTACAGGCGCGGGAGCAGTACTTC. Protein: CASSSLQAREQYF.

The rearrangement joins TRBV11-1 to TRBJ2-7; perhaps TRBD2 as D (6 bases). Germline CDR1 SGHAT, CDR2 FQDESV (reference sequence). The CDR3 length is 15 residues. The V and J ends lost 2 bases and 4 bases respectively, with 15 bases between them. This chain's CDR3 is CASSLKREEPYEQYF. The CDR3 DNA follows: TGTGCCAGCAGCTTAAAGAGGGAGGAACCTTACGAGCAGTACTTC.

This clone was observed a few times. This sample also contains other DNA sequences that code for the same CDR3. V usage is TRBV7-9 and J usage is TRBJ1-1; D not resolved. Germline loops: CDR1 SEHNR, CDR2 FQNEAQ (reference sequence). This CDR3 has 13 amino acids. Deletions cut 4 bases from V and 2 bases from J, with 8 bases between. DNA for the CDR3: TGTGCCAGCAGCTGGGAGGGCAACACTGAAGCTTTCTTT. Its protein product is CASSWEGNTEAFF. Filled out from reference TRBV7-9 and TRBJ1-1, the complete variable domain reads DTGVSQNPRHKITKRGQNVTFRCDPISEHNRLYWYRQTLGQGPEFLTYFQNEAQLEKSRLLSDRFSAERPKGSFSTLEIQRTEQGDSAMYLCASSWEGNTEAFFGQGTRLTVV.

The CDR3 nucleotides are TGTGCCAGCAGCCAAGGGAGGTCGATCTCTGGAAACACCATATATTTT. Amino acid sequence: CASSQGRSISGNTIYF. The V call is TRBV3-1 (or the pseudogene TRBV3-2), the J call TRBJ1-3, with unresolved D. CDR3 size: 16 residues. V lost 1 base to trimming and J lost 0 bases, with 10 bases between them. Germline V lookup: CDR1 LGHDT, CDR2 YNNKEL (reference sequence).

The chain joins TRBV3-1 (or the pseudogene TRBV3-2) to TRBJ2-5; D is ambiguous. Germline V CDR1 and CDR2: LGHDT, YNNKEL (reference sequence). The CDR3 has 15 amino acids. Trimming pared 0 bases from V and 4 bases from J, leaving 12 bases between. The CDR3, as DNA: TGTGCCAGCAGCCAAGACTTCGGTGTTAGAGAGACCCAGTACTTC. Translation: CASSQDFGVRETQYF.

This clone was counted between two and nine times. The chain couples TRBV4-1 to TRBJ2-2; D is unresolved. V was trimmed by 6 bases and J by 4 bases, leaving 9 bases between them. Looked up from germline, CDR1 is MGHRA and CDR2 is YSYEKL. The CDR3 has 13 residues. As DNA, the CDR3 is TGCGCCAGCAGTCAGGTATTCACCGGGGAGCTGTTTTTT. Its protein is CASSQVFTGELFF.

The V and J genes are TRBV12-3 or TRBV12-4 and TRBJ1-6; possible D gene TRBD1, 6 bases. This CDR3 region has 12 residues. Trimming stripped 5 bases from V and 10 bases from J, with 9 bases between. This CDR3 reads CASSTQGSPLHF. The CDR3 DNA sequence: TGTGCCAGCAGTACCCAGGGGTCACCCCTCCACTTT.

The CDR3 region is CASSSRTGSHTEAFF. The CDR3 nucleotides read TGTGCCAGCAGCTCTCGGACAGGTAGTCACACTGAAGCTTTCTTT. The rearrangement joins TRBV7-2 to TRBJ1-1; TRBD1 matches 7 bases. The junction had 8 bases not matched to a gene; V was cut back by 4 bases and J by 3 bases. In germline, CDR1 is SGHTA, CDR2 FQGNSA. The CDR3 runs 15 residues. The whole variable domain, filled in from reference TRBV7-2 and TRBJ1-1, reads GAGVSQSPSNKVTEKGKDVELRCDPISGHTALYWYRQSLGQGLEFLIYFQGNSAPDKSGLPSDRFSAERTGGSVSTLTIQRTQQEDSAVYLCASSSRTGSHTEAFFGQGTRLTVV.

The chain employs TRBV6-8 and TRBJ2-5; TRBD1 is a possible D gene (5 bases). Germline V gene sequence: CDR1 MNHGY, CDR2 SAAAGT. This CDR3 comprises 15 residues. V lost 0 bases, J lost 1 base, and 9 bases lay in between. The CDR3, as DNA: TGTGCCAGCAGTTACTCGATAGGGGCCCAAGAGACCCAGTACTTC. It specifies CASSYSIGAQETQYF.

The rearrangement uses TRBV6-5 and TRBJ2-4; 8 nucleotides match TRBD2. The CDR3 contains 15 residues. Germline-derived CDR1 and CDR2 are MNHEY and SVGAGI. After removal of 8 bases from V and 3 bases from J, the junction contained 9 bases not matched to a gene. The CDR3 nucleotides read TGTGCCAGCGCCTCCGGGGGGGCTGTCAAAAACATTCAGTACTTC. It translates to CASASGGAVKNIQYF.

The chain links TRBV7-6 to TRBJ2-3; 13 bases line up with TRBD2. Trimming removed 4 bases from V and 7 bases from J; junction bases left unmatched: 17. The CDR3 consists of 19 residues. Germline V gene data show CDR1 as SGHVS and CDR2 as FNYEAQ. CDR3: CASSYGTSGAFRTTHTQYF. For the CDR3, the DNA is TGTGCCAGCAGCTATGGGACTAGCGGGGCCTTTCGCACCACCCATACGCAGTATTTT.

The CDR3 nucleotides read TGTGCCAGCAGTTTATCCCCCAGCGGGAGGGCCAAGAGCGAGCAGTACTTC. As protein: CASSLSPSGRAKSEQYF. The chain uses TRBV28 and TRBJ2-7, with 10 bases lining up with TRBD2. The CDR3 is 17 amino acids. Per the germline V gene, CDR1 is MDHEN and CDR2 is SYDVKM. After removal of 1 base from V and 6 bases from J, the junction contained 12 bases not matched to a gene.

The J gene is TRBJ2-1, the V gene TRBV19, with TRBD2 matching 8 bases. With V trimmed by 7 bases and J by 1 base, 6 bases remained unmatched. This CDR3 contains 15 residues. Germline values: CDR1 LNHDA, CDR2 SQIVND (reference sequence). CDR3 sequence (DNA): TGTGCCAGTATCCGGACGGGAGGGTCCTACAATGAGCAGTTCTTC. It is translated as CASIRTGGSYNEQFF.